This record covers a single T cell receptor (beta chain). The sample originates from a study of technical replicates of blood from a handful of donors. The germline CDR1 and CDR2 sequences are SGHTA and FQGTGA. The length of the CDR3 is 16 residues. Trimming stripped 5 bases from V and 4 bases from J, with 17 bases between. Sequencing was performed with immunoSEQ multiplex PCR; in TCRdb, only in-frame clones are kept and a portion is missing. The sample records under 65,000 clones, roughly 90% being singletons. The rearrangement links TRBV7-3 to TRBJ2-2, with D possibly being TRBD2 (6 bases). Sequenced: PBMCs. This TCR came from a human donor in good health. Some clones in this sample may be carry-over from other donors' samples. CDR3 loop: CASSGGSRASTGELFF. The CDR3 coding sequence is TGTGCCAGCAGCGGGGGGTCCAGGGCGTCCACCGGGGAGCTGTTTTTT.